This T cell receptor beta chain was identified in a study of T cells in Graves' hyperthyroidism and ophthalmopathy. Whole-study findings and limits: Ophthalmopathy, as predicted by the model, came a median about seven months after the prediction. Patients with ophthalmopathy were separated from those with stable hyperthyroidism by a 13 V-J model. In the blood, most expanded thyroid clonotypes above 0.001 appeared as well.

Comment on this clonotype: Its target is unknown.

The CDR3 has 18 residues. With 3 bases removed from V and 5 bases from J, the gap between germline ends came to 24 bases. Germline lookup yields CDR1 SGDLS and CDR2 YYNGEE. Based on clinical symptoms, serum thyroxine and TRAb, thyroid ultrasound and orbital computed tomography, diagnoses were reached. RNA transcripts gave rise to amplified TCR beta CDR3 regions. HTBI primers were used for first-round RT-PCR of the TCR CDR3. TCRdb re-called the multiplex PCR reads through MiXCR, storing one row per CDR3 protein. The sample has roughly 570,000 distinct CDR3 sequences; just over 45% are singletons. The source is an adult woman with Graves' disease, either hyperthyroidism or ophthalmopathy (not recorded which). The V gene is TRBV9, the J gene TRBJ1-5, with D perhaps matching TRBD1 (6 bases). The source material was peripheral blood or thyroid tissue (not recorded which). The CDR3, as DNA: TGTGCCAGCAGCGATAGGGGGGGGAGGGGCGGTTTCTATCAGCCCCAGCATTTT. Residues: CASSDRGGRGGFYQPQHF.